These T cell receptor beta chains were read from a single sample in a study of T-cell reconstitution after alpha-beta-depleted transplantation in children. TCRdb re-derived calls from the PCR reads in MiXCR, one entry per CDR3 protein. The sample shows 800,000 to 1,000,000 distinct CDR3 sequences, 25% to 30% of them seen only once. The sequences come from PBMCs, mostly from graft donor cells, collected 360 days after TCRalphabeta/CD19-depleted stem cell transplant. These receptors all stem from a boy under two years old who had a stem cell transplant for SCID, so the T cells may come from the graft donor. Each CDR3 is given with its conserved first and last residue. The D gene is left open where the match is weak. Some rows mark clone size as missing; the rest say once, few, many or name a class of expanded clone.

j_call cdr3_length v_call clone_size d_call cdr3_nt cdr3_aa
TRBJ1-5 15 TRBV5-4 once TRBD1 TGTGCCAGCAGCTTGGGACAGGGGGCAAAGCAGCCCCAGCATTTT CASSLGQGAKQPQHF
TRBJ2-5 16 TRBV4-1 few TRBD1 TGCGCCAGCAGTTGGGGACAGGGGGCGGGAGAGGAGACCCAGTACTTC CASSWGQGAGEETQYF
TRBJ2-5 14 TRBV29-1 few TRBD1 TGCAGCGTTGGGCGGACAGGGGGCAAAGAGACCCAGTACTTC CSVGRTGGKETQYF
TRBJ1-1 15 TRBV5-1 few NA TGCGCCAGCAGCGTGGTAAGGGGACGGGGCACTGAAGCTTTCTTT CASSVVRGRGTEAFF
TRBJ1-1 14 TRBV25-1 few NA TGTGCCAGCAGTGAATCCGGGGCCAACACTGAAGCTTTCTTT CASSESGANTEAFF
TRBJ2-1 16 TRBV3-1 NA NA TGTGCCAGCAGCCTAACCCGGGACTCCGGGCGCGGTCGGCAGTTCTTC CASSLTRDSGRGRQFF
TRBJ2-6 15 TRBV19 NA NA TGTGCCAGTAGTATCCGGCGATCTGGGGCCAACGTCCTGACTTTC CASSIRRSGANVLTF
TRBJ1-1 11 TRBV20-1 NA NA TGCAGTGGTTACCGGAGGACTGAAGCTTTCTTT CSGYRRTEAFF
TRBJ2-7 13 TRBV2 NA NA TGTGCCAGCAGCGGTCGGGCACTTTACGAGCAGTACTTC CASSGRALYEQYF
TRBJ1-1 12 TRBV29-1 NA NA TGCAGCGTCGTGGGTAGTGGCGCTGAAGCTTTCTTT CSVVGSGAEAFF
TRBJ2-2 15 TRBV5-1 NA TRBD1 TGCGCCAGCAGCTTGGGGCAGGGGGCCACCGGGGAGCTGTTTTTT CASSLGQGATGELFF
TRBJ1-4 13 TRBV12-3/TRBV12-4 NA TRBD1 TGTGCCATCAGGACAGGCTCTAATGAAAAACTGTTTTTT CAIRTGSNEKLFF
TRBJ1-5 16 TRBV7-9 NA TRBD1 TGTGCCAGCAGCTTACCCGGACAGGGCAAGGATCAGCCCCAGCATTTT CASSLPGQGKDQPQHF
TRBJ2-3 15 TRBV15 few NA TGTGCCACCAGCAGAGTACCAAGATTTGGGGATACGCAGTATTTT CATSRVPRFGDTQYF
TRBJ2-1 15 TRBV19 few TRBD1 TGTGCCAGTAGTGGACAGGCCCTAACCTACAATGAGCAGTTCTTC CASSGQALTYNEQFF
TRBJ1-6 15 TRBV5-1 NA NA TGCGCCAGCAGCTTGGCCCGCAGGCTGAATTCACCCCTCCACTTT CASSLARRLNSPLHF
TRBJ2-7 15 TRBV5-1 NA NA TGCGCCAGCAGCTTGGCCGAAGGGGTAGGAGACGAGCAGTACTTC CASSLAEGVGDEQYF
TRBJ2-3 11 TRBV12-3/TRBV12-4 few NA TGTGCCAGCGGTTGGACGGATACGCAGTATTTT CASGWTDTQYF
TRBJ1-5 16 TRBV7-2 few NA TGTGCCAGCAGCTCCGGGGACTTTTTTAGCAATCAGCCCCAGCATTTT CASSSGDFFSNQPQHF
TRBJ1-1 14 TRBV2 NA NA TGTGCCAGCAGTGGGGACCAAAGGGGCACTGAAGCTTTCTTT CASSGDQRGTEAFF
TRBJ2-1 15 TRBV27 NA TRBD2 TGTGCCAGCACCATTGTGCGGGGGGCCCACAATGAGCAGTTCTTC CASTIVRGAHNEQFF
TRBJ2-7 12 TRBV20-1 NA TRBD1 TGCAGTGCTAGACCTACAGGGGCCGAGCAGTACTTC CSARPTGAEQYF
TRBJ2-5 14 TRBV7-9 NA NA TGTGCCAGCAGCTCGTTTAAGGCCGGGGAGACCCAGTACTTC CASSSFKAGETQYF
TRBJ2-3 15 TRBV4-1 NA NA TGCGCCAGCAGCCAAGACAGTCGGGGGCGGGCTGCCGGGTATTTT CASSQDSRGRAAGYF
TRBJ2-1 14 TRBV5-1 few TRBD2 TGCGCCAGCAGCCTAATAGCGGGGGGCAATGAGCAGTTCTTC CASSLIAGGNEQFF
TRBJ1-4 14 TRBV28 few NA TGTGCCAGCCACCTGAGGGCAGGGAATGAAAAACTGTTTTTT CASHLRAGNEKLFF
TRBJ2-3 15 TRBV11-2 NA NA TGTGCCAGCAGCGCGACTCCGGTCTCCACAGATACGCAGTATTTT CASSATPVSTDTQYF
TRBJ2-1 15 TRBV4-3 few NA TGCGCCAGCAGCCAACAACGGGAAGACCACAGTGAGCAGTTCTTC CASSQQREDHSEQFF
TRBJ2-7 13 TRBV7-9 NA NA TGTGCCAGCAGCCAGACCGAAAGCTACGAGCAGTACTTC CASSQTESYEQYF
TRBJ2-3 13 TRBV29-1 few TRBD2 TGCAGCGCACTAGCGGGGTCCGTCGGTACGCAGTATTTT CSALAGSVGTQYF
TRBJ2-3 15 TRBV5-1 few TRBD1 TGCGCCAGCAGCTATCGGGACAGGGCAGCAGATACGCAGTATTTT CASSYRDRAADTQYF
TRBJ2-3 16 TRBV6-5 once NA TGTGCCAGCAGTTTCGACAGGCAAACTAGCACAGATACGCAGTATTTT CASSFDRQTSTDTQYF
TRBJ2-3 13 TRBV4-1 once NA TGCGCCAGCAGCCAACCGCGGGGCGGTACGCAGTATTTT CASSQPRGGTQYF
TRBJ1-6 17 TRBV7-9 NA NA TGTGCCAGCAGCTTAGATCCGGGGAGCACCTATAATTCACCCCTCCACTTT CASSLDPGSTYNSPLHF
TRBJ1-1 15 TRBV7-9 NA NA TGTGCCAGCAGCTTTGAAGGGCCCAGGGAAGCTGAAGCTTTCTTT CASSFEGPREAEAFF
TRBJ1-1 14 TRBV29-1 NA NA TGCAGCGTTAAAGCCGGGACCTCGAACACTGAAGCTTTCTTT CSVKAGTSNTEAFF
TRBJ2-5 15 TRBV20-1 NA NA TGCAGTGCTAACTCGGGACATTTCCACGAAGAGACCCAGTACTTC CSANSGHFHEETQYF
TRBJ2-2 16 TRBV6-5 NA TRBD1 TGTGCCAGCAGTTGGACACAGGGGGCGCACACCGGGGAGCTGTTTTTT CASSWTQGAHTGELFF
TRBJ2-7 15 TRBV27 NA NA TGTGCCAGCAGTTTGCAGGCCGACGCTGGAGGGGAGCAGTACTTC CASSLQADAGGEQYF
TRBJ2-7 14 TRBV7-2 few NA TGTGCCAGCAGCTTAAATCGGGGGCCCTACGAGCAGTACTTC CASSLNRGPYEQYF
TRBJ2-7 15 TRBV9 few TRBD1 TGTGCCAGCAGCGGGACCGGGACAGGATCTGGAGAGCAGTACTTC CASSGTGTGSGEQYF
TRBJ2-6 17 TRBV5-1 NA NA TGCGCCAGCAGCTTGGTTCTGGGTCCGGCTGGGGCCAACGTCCTGACTTTC CASSLVLGPAGANVLTF
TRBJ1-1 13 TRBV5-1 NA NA TGCGCCAGCAGCGGAGGCGGCGGCGGGGAAGCTTTCTTT CASSGGGGGEAFF
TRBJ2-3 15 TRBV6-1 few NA TGTGCCAGCAGCCTCCATGACTTGCGCACAGATACGCAGTATTTT CASSLHDLRTDTQYF
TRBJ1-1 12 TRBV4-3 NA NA TGCGCCAGCAGCCGAACAGGAGACGAAGCTTTCTTT CASSRTGDEAFF
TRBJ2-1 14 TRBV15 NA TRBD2 TGTGCCACCAGCGGCCCTAGCGGGGACAATGAGCAGTTCTTC CATSGPSGDNEQFF
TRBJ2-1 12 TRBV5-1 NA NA TGCGCCAGCACCACTACCGGCAATGAGCAGTTCTTC CASTTTGNEQFF